The next 18 T cell receptor beta chains were all read from a single sample in a study of shared clonotypes between healthy human individuals. Assay used: immunoSEQ multiplex PCR; TCRdb lists only in-frame clones, some missing. Among 2 million to 3 million clones listed, 90% to 95% were seen once. What was sequenced was naive CD4+ T cells sorted from blood. The subset: CD45RA+ positively selected. Receptors were obtained from a young man in good health.

Only a few counts were recorded for this clone. This CDR3 is also generated by other DNA sequences in the sample. The CDR3 coding sequence is TGTGCCTGGAGTGGGGGCAGGGATCAGCCCCAGCATTTT. Protein product: CAWSGGRDQPQHF. The chain combines TRBV30 with TRBJ1-5, with a possible D match to TRBD1 (5 bases). Trimming left V 1 base short and J 5 bases short, with 9 bases between. The germline gives CDR1 GTSNPN, CDR2 SVGIG (reference sequence). The CDR3 is 13 amino acids.

The chain is built from TRBV6-6 and TRBJ1-5, with 7 bases aligning to TRBD1. V was pared by 6 bases and J by 2 bases, with 7 bases of the junction left unmatched. The CDR3 runs 15 residues. From germline, CDR1 is MNHNY and CDR2 SVGAGI (reference sequence). DNA for the CDR3: TGTGCCAGCAGATACCAGGGGGAGGGCAATCAGCCCCAGCATTTT. Translated: CASRYQGEGNQPQHF.

The J gene is TRBJ1-3, the V gene TRBV5-6, with D perhaps TRBD1 (6 bases). Germline V CDR1 and CDR2: SGHDT, YYEEEE. The CDR3 is 13 amino acids. The germline V and J ends were trimmed by 1 base and 8 bases, with 10 bases remaining between them. The CDR3 here is CASSLRQGYTIYF. The CDR3 DNA reads TGTGCCAGCAGCTTGCGTCAGGGGTACACCATATATTTT.

The V gene is TRBV15, the J gene TRBJ1-2; D might be TRBD1 (6 bases). The CDR3 is 15 amino acids. V lost 0 bases, J lost 3 bases, and 11 bases lay in between. In germline, CDR1 is LNHNV, CDR2 YYDKDF (reference sequence). In nucleotides, the CDR3 is TGTGCCACCAGCAGAGATCAGGGACAAGACTATGGCTACACCTTC. Translating it yields CATSRDQGQDYGYTF.

The chain uses TRBV5-5 and TRBJ1-2; no firm D call. This CDR3 spans 14 amino acids. From germline, CDR1 is SGHKS and CDR2 YYEKEE (reference sequence). V lost 2 bases and J 0 bases, leaving 8 bases between the germline ends. The CDR3 protein is CASSFDTANYGYTF. The CDR3 DNA is TGTGCCAGCAGCTTCGATACCGCTAACTATGGCTACACCTTC.

The chain is built from TRBV6-1 and TRBJ2-2; 9 bases fit TRBD1. Germline V lookup: CDR1 MNHNS, CDR2 SASEGT. This CDR3 has 16 amino acids. Trimming took 4 bases from V and 2 from J; bases not matched to a gene: 5. The CDR3 nucleotides read TGTGCCAGCAGTGTACCGGGACAGGGAAACACCGGGGAGCTGTTTTTT. Its protein product is CASSVPGQGNTGELFF.

This clone was counted once. The same CDR3 arises from other DNA sequences in this sample as well. The genes are TRBV7-2 and TRBJ2-3; 9 positions match TRBD1. CDR3 size: 15 residues. In germline, CDR1 is SGHTA, CDR2 FQGNSA. Trimming took 5 bases from V and 1 from J; bases not matched to a gene: 4. In DNA form, the CDR3 reads TGTGCCAGCAGCCCGCGGGACAGGGGCACAGATACGCAGTATTTT. Translating gives CASSPRDRGTDTQYF. The whole variable domain, remainder taken from reference TRBV7-2 and TRBJ2-3, is GAGVSQSPSNKVTEKGKDVELRCDPISGHTALYWYRQSLGQGLEFLIYFQGNSAPDKSGLPSDRFSAERTGGSVSTLTIQRTQQEDSAVYLCASSPRDRGTDTQYFGPGTRLTVL.

The V and J genes are TRBV30 and TRBJ2-1; maybe TRBD2 (6 bases). The CDR3 is made up of 15 amino acids. CDR1 and CDR2 (germline): GTSNPN, SVGIG (reference sequence). The V gene lost 1 base and the J gene lost 2 bases, with 12 bases spanning the gap. Here the CDR3 reads CAWSAGTLTYNEQFF. The CDR3, as DNA: TGTGCCTGGAGTGCTGGGACTTTAACCTACAATGAGCAGTTCTTC. The full variable domain, rest sourced from reference TRBV30 and TRBJ2-1, is SQTIHQWPATLVQPVGSPLSLECTVEGTSNPNLYWYRQAAGRGLQLLFYSVGIGQISSEVPQNLSASRPQDRQFILSSKKLLLSDSGFYLCAWSAGTLTYNEQFFGPGTRLTVL.

The CDR3: CASSLGQGRYNSPLHF. The CDR3 nucleotides read TGTGCCAGCAGCCTCGGACAGGGTAGATATAATTCACCCCTCCACTTT. V and J are TRBV2 and TRBJ1-6, with TRBD1 matching over 8 bases. V lost 6 bases, J lost 4 bases, and 8 bases stayed unmatched. Germline values: CDR1 SNHLY, CDR2 FYNNEI. The CDR3 loop spans 16 amino acids.

The gene calls are TRBV14 and TRBJ2-3, with TRBD1 as a possible D gene (6 bases). V dropped 8 bases and J dropped 1 base, with 16 bases sitting between them. In germline, CDR1 is SGHDN, CDR2 FVKESK. This CDR3 has 15 residues. The CDR3 coding sequence is TGTGCCAGCGGTGAAGGGGGTTACCGCACAGATACGCAGTATTTT. Protein: CASGEGGYRTDTQYF.

The chain is built from TRBV5-1 and TRBJ2-1; the match to TRBD2 covers 13 bases. Trimming cost V 4 bases and J 7 bases; bases outside gene matches: 14. CDR3 length: 18 amino acids. Per germline, CDR1 SGHRS and CDR2 YFSETQ. The CDR3 DNA reads as TGCGCCAGCAGCCAGGGGAGGACTAGCGGGAGTTCGGGTAATGAGCAGTTCTTC. Residues: CASSQGRTSGSSGNEQFF.

The count of this clone is one. V is TRBV9 and J is TRBJ1-1, with 7 bases that match TRBD1. This CDR3 has 15 residues. From germline, CDR1 is SGDLS and CDR2 YYNGEE. The ends lost 0 bases at V and 6 bases at J; junction bases unmatched: 8. CDR3: CASSVAGTVDAEAFF. As DNA, the CDR3 is TGTGCCAGCAGCGTAGCCGGGACAGTTGACGCTGAAGCTTTCTTT. Together with reference TRBV9 and TRBJ1-1, the CDR3 gives the full variable domain: DSGVTQTPKHLITATGQRVTLRCSPRSGDLSVYWYQQSLDQGLQFLIQYYNGEERAKGNILERFSAQQFPDLHSELNLSSLELGDSALYFCASSVAGTVDAEAFFGQGTRLTVV.

A word on this clone: Other DNA sequences in this sample translate to the same CDR3. The chain recombines TRBV5-1 with TRBJ2-3; 14 positions agree with TRBD2. Per the germline V gene, CDR1 is SGHRS and CDR2 is YFSETQ. Germline trimming cut 3 bases from V and 6 bases from J; bases unmatched to any gene: 6. This CDR3 spans 16 amino acids. The CDR3 DNA is TGCGCCAGCAGCTCCGGACTAGCGGGGGGCGTGGATACGCAGTATTTT. It is translated as CASSSGLAGGVDTQYF.

This clone has a single count. The rearrangement uses TRBV11-2 and TRBJ1-5, with D unresolved. This CDR3 region has 13 residues. V dropped 5 bases and J dropped 9 bases, with 14 bases sitting between them. Per germline, CDR1 SGHAT and CDR2 FQNNGV. CDR3 sequence reads: CASSASVGRPQHF. CDR3 in DNA: TGTGCCAGCAGCGCCTCTGTGGGTCGGCCCCAGCATTTT.

V and J are TRBV11-2 and TRBJ2-7, with D perhaps TRBD2 (5 bases). The CDR3 has 13 amino acids. V was shortened by 5 bases and J by 0 bases, with 8 bases between the two germline ends. Germline V gives CDR1 SGHAT, CDR2 FQNNGV. This CDR3 reads CASSLAFSYEQYF. The CDR3 DNA sequence: TGTGCCAGCAGCCTAGCATTCTCCTACGAGCAGTACTTC.

The chain has TRBV10-3 and TRBJ1-2; possibly TRBD1 for D (6 bases). The CDR3 spans 15 residues. From germline, CDR1 is ENHRY and CDR2 SYGVKD. V was cut by 6 bases and J by 0 bases, with 14 bases left in between. The DNA of the CDR3 is TGTGCCATCAGGGACAGAGACGGGGCTAACTATGGCTACACCTTC. Protein sequence: CAIRDRDGANYGYTF.

The gene calls are TRBV9 and TRBJ2-3; D gene unclear. V shed 3 bases and J shed 8 bases, with 10 bases lying between them. The germline V gene has CDR1 SGDLS and CDR2 YYNGEE. The CDR3 is 12 residues long. CDR3 bases: TGTGCCAGCAGCGGCGCCCCGGGTACGCAGTATTTT. This translates into CASSGAPGTQYF. The variable domain in full, completed from reference TRBV9 and TRBJ2-3, reads DSGVTQTPKHLITATGQRVTLRCSPRSGDLSVYWYQQSLDQGLQFLIQYYNGEERAKGNILERFSAQQFPDLHSELNLSSLELGDSALYFCASSGAPGTQYFGPGTRLTVL.

V usage is TRBV30 and J usage is TRBJ2-1; TRBD2 might be the D (6 bases). The germline CDR1 and CDR2 sequences are GTSNPN and SVGIG (reference sequence). V was pared by 3 bases and J by 1 base, with 16 bases between. The CDR3 extends over 16 amino acids. The CDR3 nucleotides are TGTGCCTGGAGCGGGAGCGGGCTTGGATCCTACAATGAGCAGTTCTTC. This sequence encodes CAWSGSGLGSYNEQFF.